Below are 32 T cell receptor beta chains sequenced from a single sample in a study of post-analysis software for immune sequencing data. Study-wide results and limits: TRBV5-6, TRBV5-1 and TRBV20-1 belonged to a set of five TRBV segments that were more frequent in patients than controls.

Their antigens are not known. cDNA libraries for TCR beta contained unique molecular identifiers. MiXCR, run by TCRdb on the PCR reads, gives a single entry per CDR3 protein. The sample has some 260,000 distinct CDR3 sequences; 36% are singletons. The specimen sequenced was blood. Receptors originate from a girl aged 10 to 17 with multiple sclerosis.

This clonotype was recorded at least ten times. The gene calls are TRBV3-1 and TRBJ1-5, with 8 nucleotides matching TRBD1. After removal of 3 bases from V and 5 bases from J, the junction contained 18 bases not matched to a gene. Germline CDR1 and CDR2: LGHDT and YNNKEL (reference sequence). CDR3 size: 19 residues. CDR3 region: CASSQGSSSGGWGDQPQHF. The CDR3 DNA sequence: TGTGCCAGCAGCCAGGGGTCCTCATCAGGGGGCTGGGGGGATCAGCCCCAGCATTTT.

The chain has TRBV10-3 and TRBJ2-5, with 7 bases fitting TRBD2. The CDR3 sequence is 13 residues long. The junction had 4 bases not matched to a gene; V was cut back by 4 bases and J by 5 bases. CDR1 ENHRY and CDR2 SYGVKD come from the germline V gene. The CDR3: CAISASGGETQYF. For the CDR3, the DNA is TGTGCCATCAGTGCTAGCGGAGGGGAGACCCAGTACTTC.

Note on this clonotype: With a much larger clone just one base away, this may be a read error. The rearrangement uses TRBV3-1 and TRBJ2-5; 16 nucleotides align to TRBD2. The V segment lost 4 bases and the J segment 4 bases; nucleotides outside the gene matches: 3. The CDR3 loop spans 16 amino acids. Germline values: CDR1 LGHDT, CDR2 YNNKEL (reference sequence). The CDR3 here is CASSRGTSGRGETQYF. CDR3 bases: TGTGCCAGCAGCCGGGGGACTAGCGGGAGGGGAGAGACCCAGTACTTC.

In its sample, this clonotype was seen a few times. This chain connects TRBV5-4 to TRBJ1-6; 7 bases align to TRBD1. The CDR3 has 17 amino acids. The trim removed 4 bases at V and 3 bases at J, leaving 10 bases unmatched. Per germline, CDR1 SGHNT and CDR2 YYREEE (reference sequence). The CDR3 loop is CASSVHRDSFYNSPLHF. DNA of the CDR3: TGTGCCAGCAGCGTACACCGGGACAGTTTCTATAATTCACCCCTCCACTTT.

This clonotype was detected ten times or more. This chain connects TRBV6-5 to TRBJ2-3; the D gene is possibly TRBD2 (6 bases). Germline V lookup: CDR1 MNHEY, CDR2 SVGAGI. V was trimmed by 0 bases and J by 0 bases, leaving 10 bases between them. CDR3 length equals 16 residues. CDR3 DNA sequence: TGTGCCAGCAGTTACTCCGGCGGGGTTAGCACAGATACGCAGTATTTT. It encodes CASSYSGGVSTDTQYF.

On this clonotype itself: A much larger clonotype is one base distant, so this may be a read error. This chain joins TRBV7-9 and TRBJ2-3; 10 bases are a match to TRBD2. The CDR3 consists of 19 residues. CDR1 and CDR2 from the germline V gene are SEHNR and FQNEAQ (reference sequence). J was trimmed by 0 bases and V by 8 bases; bases with no gene match: 17. Written as DNA, the CDR3 is TGTGCCAGCGGCCCGAGGGGCCTAGCGGGGGCCGATAGCACAGATACGCAGTATTTT. This codes for CASGPRGLAGADSTDTQYF.

This clonotype was found many times. The chain employs TRBV7-9 and TRBJ1-1; TRBD1 aligns across 8 bases. J gave up 4 bases and V 9 bases, and 7 bases lay outside the gene matches. The germline gives CDR1 SEHNR, CDR2 FQNEAQ (reference sequence). The CDR3 is 13 amino acids. The CDR3 is CASEQGGSTEAFF. The DNA of the CDR3 is TGTGCCAGTGAACAGGGGGGCAGCACTGAAGCTTTCTTT.

The chain uses TRBV5-1 and TRBJ1-5, with D possibly matching TRBD2 (5 bases). The end of the DNA aligns better with TRBJ2-3, so the J call may be wrong. Germline V gives CDR1 SGHRS, CDR2 YFSETQ. This CDR3 spans 16 amino acids. In nucleotides, the CDR3 is TGCGCCAGCAGCCCCGGCGAGAGGGCAAACAATCAGCCCCAGTATTTT. Protein product: CASSPGERANNQPQYF.

The genes are TRBV25-1 and TRBJ1-3; D perhaps matches TRBD1 (6 bases). The CDR3 covers 13 residues. The V end lost 7 bases, the J end lost 6 bases, and 13 bases lay between the germline ends. Germline-derived CDR1 and CDR2 are MGHDK and SYGVNS. This CDR3 reads CASIPGEENTIYF. CDR3 nucleotide sequence: TGTGCCAGCATCCCAGGGGAAGAAAACACCATATATTTT.

V and J are TRBV6-5 and TRBJ2-1; 12 bases line up with TRBD2. Germline-derived CDR1 and CDR2 are MNHEY and SVGAGI. V lost 4 bases to trimming and J lost 10 bases; unmatched junction nucleotides: 11. The CDR3 length is 16 residues. The CDR3 nucleotides read TGTGCCAGCAGTTGCTCCTCTAGCGGGAGGGCCACCGAGCAGTTCTTC. This sequence encodes CASSCSSSGRATEQFF.

The chain carries TRBV20-1 and TRBJ2-1; D not certain. This CDR3 is 12 amino acids long. Germline values: CDR1 DFQATT, CDR2 SNEGSKA (reference sequence). The CDR3 sequence: CSVDRTNNEQFF. The CDR3 DNA is TGCAGCGTTGACCGCACAAACAATGAGCAGTTCTTC.

The chain employs TRBV27 and TRBJ1-1, with 7 bases lining up with TRBD1. CDR1 and CDR2 from the germline V gene are MNHEY and SMNVEV (reference sequence). The CDR3 covers 15 residues. The V gene end was trimmed by 2 bases and the J gene end by 7 bases; junction bases not matched to a gene: 10. As DNA, the CDR3 is TGTGCCAGCAGTTTAGGACCCGACAGGGTCTTTGAAGCTTTCTTT. The encoded protein is CASSLGPDRVFEAFF.

In this sample, this clonotype turned up many times. As DNA, the CDR3 is TGCGCCAGCAGCTTGTCTGGGACAGGGTCCCAGTACTTC. Translation gives CASSLSGTGSQYF. This chain uses TRBV5-1 with TRBJ2-5, with 9 nucleotides matching TRBD1. Losses at the gene ends were 1 base for V and 9 bases for J; bases not matched to a gene: 4. The CDR3 extends over 13 amino acids. The V gene's germline CDR1 is SGHRS and CDR2 YFSETQ. Full variable domain (rest looked up from reference TRBV5-1 and TRBJ2-5): KAGVTQTPRYLIKTRGQQVTLSCSPISGHRSVSWYQQTPGQGLQFLFEYFSETQRNKGNFPGRFSGRQFSNSRSEMNVSTLELGDSALYLCASSLSGTGSQYFGPGTRLLVL.

This clonotype occurred many times. This chain connects TRBV7-8 to TRBJ2-1; 9 nucleotides match TRBD2. Germline CDR1 reads SGHVS; CDR2 reads FQNEAQ. The CDR3 runs 14 residues. Trimming cost V 8 bases and J 4 bases; bases outside gene matches: 6. The chain's CDR3 is CASWAGGPYNEQFF. CDR3 DNA sequence: TGTGCCAGCTGGGCGGGGGGGCCTTACAATGAGCAGTTCTTC.

The chain recombines TRBV7-3 with TRBJ1-1; TRBD1 might be the D (5 bases). V lost 1 base and J 1 base, leaving 10 bases between the germline ends. Germline assignment: CDR1 SGHTA and CDR2 FQGTGA. The CDR3 is made up of 15 amino acids. The CDR3 protein is CASSLMGRGNTEAFF. The CDR3 DNA reads TGTGCCAGCAGCTTAATGGGGAGGGGGAACACTGAAGCTTTCTTT.

This clonotype was recorded once. CDR3 sequence (DNA): TGTGCCAGCTCCTACCTGGGTCCGGGTACGCAGTATTTT. Its protein is CASSYLGPGTQYF. V gene TRBV18 combines with J gene TRBJ2-3; D is ambiguous. The CDR3 has 13 residues. V gave up 6 bases and J gave up 8 bases, with 15 bases separating them. Germline V CDR1 and CDR2: KGHSH, LQKENI.

The chain employs TRBV30 and TRBJ2-4; D is unclear. This CDR3 comprises 12 residues. V was trimmed by 4 bases and J by 8 bases, leaving 12 bases between them. Germline V gene lookup returns CDR1 GTSNPN and CDR2 SVGIG (reference sequence). The CDR3 protein is CAWTVGGDIQYF. Written as DNA, the CDR3 is TGTGCCTGGACAGTCGGTGGGGACATTCAGTACTTC.

This clonotype was recorded at least ten times. The genes are TRBV4-1 and TRBJ2-7, with 7 bases fitting TRBD1. Germline values: CDR1 MGHRA, CDR2 YSYEKL. The J segment lost 7 bases and the V segment lost 0 bases, leaving 6 bases of the junction unmatched. The CDR3 consists of 14 residues. In DNA, the CDR3 is TGCGCCAGCAGCCAAGATTCGCAGGGGGAAGAGCAGTACTTC. It translates to CASSQDSQGEEQYF.

Comment on this clonotype: With a much larger clone just one base away, this may be a read error. The chain couples TRBV7-9 to TRBJ2-5, with 7 bases fitting TRBD1. The closer fit of TRBJ2-7 to the DNA end suggests the J call may be wrong. Germline assignment: CDR1 SEHNR and CDR2 FQNEAQ (reference sequence). The CDR3 runs to 14 residues. Here the CDR3 reads CASGLAAGGGEQYF. CDR3 DNA sequence: TGTGCCAGCGGCTTAGCTGCAGGGGGTGGCGAGCAGTACTTC.

This clonotype has only a few counts. The V call is TRBV20-1, the J call TRBJ1-1; TRBD1 might be the D (5 bases). Trimming took 1 base from V and 1 from J, leaving 7 bases between them. CDR1 is DFQATT, CDR2 SNEGSKA, per germline (reference sequence). The CDR3 has 13 residues. The DNA for the CDR3 is TGCAGTGCTAGAGGGGGGGGGAACACTGAAGCTTTCTTT. Its translation is CSARGGGNTEAFF.

About this clonotype itself: This sequence may be a read error, since a much larger clone differs from it by one base. V gene TRBV14 combines with J gene TRBJ2-4, with D perhaps matching TRBD2 (5 bases). The J call is in doubt because the DNA end fits TRBJ2-5 better. The CDR3 consists of 15 residues. Per germline, CDR1 SGHDN and CDR2 FVKESK. CDR3 residues: CASSPVLTGWETQYF. DNA of the CDR3: TGTGCCAGCAGCCCAGTACTAACGGGGTGGGAGACCCAGTACTTC.

About this clonotype itself: This may come from a read error, since a much larger clone is one base off. A read error is likely, as this CDR3 ends without the conserved phenylalanine or tryptophan. V is TRBV9 and J is TRBJ2-7; a weak D match, TRBD2 (6 bases). Between the trimmed V and J ends, which lost 0 bases and 6 bases, there was a span of 10 bases. Germline V lookup: CDR1 SGDLS, CDR2 YYNGEE. The CDR3 is 13 residues long. In DNA, the CDR3 is TGTGCCAGCAGCGTAGGGGACTTCTCCGAGCAGTACTGC. It specifies CASSVGDFSEQYC.

This clonotype was counted between two and nine times. The CDR3 DNA reads as TGTGCCAGCAGCGGCGGCAGGGGGGTCAATGAGCAGTTCTTC. Its translation is CASSGGRGVNEQFF. The V gene is TRBV9, the J gene TRBJ2-1; tentative D call: TRBD1 (7 bases). The CDR3 is made up of 14 amino acids. With 3 bases removed from V and 6 bases from J, the gap between germline ends came to 13 bases. Looked up from germline, CDR1 is SGDLS and CDR2 is YYNGEE.

The chain joins TRBV12-3 or TRBV12-4 to TRBJ1-2; tentatively, D is TRBD1 (6 bases). This CDR3 has 17 residues. The V and J ends lost 6 bases and 1 base respectively, with 21 bases between them. The CDR3: CASSPALDSAHNYGYTF. In DNA form, the CDR3 reads TGTGCCAGCAGCCCGGCATTGGACAGCGCGCATAACTATGGCTACACCTTC.

This clonotype was counted only a few times. The rearrangement uses TRBV28 and TRBJ1-6; 8 bases map to TRBD1. From germline, CDR1 is MDHEN and CDR2 SYDVKM. V lost 3 bases and J lost 7; bases outside the gene matches: 5. The CDR3 runs 15 residues. The CDR3 loop reads CASSLGRTGNSPLHF. The CDR3 nucleotides are TGTGCCAGCAGTTTGGGGAGGACAGGGAATTCACCCCTCCACTTT.

The sample holds a few counts of this clonotype. J is TRBJ2-2 and V is TRBV24-1; D is tentatively TRBD1 or TRBD2 (6 bases each). Germline CDR1 reads KGHDR; CDR2 reads SFDVKD. The CDR3 runs to 17 residues. Trimming stripped 5 bases from V and 2 bases from J, with 17 bases between. The CDR3 region has the DNA TGTGCCACCAGTGGTCCGTCCGCGGGGACAAACACCGGGGAGCTGTTTTTT. It codes for CATSGPSAGTNTGELFF.

This clonotype came up many times. The genes are TRBV5-1 and TRBJ2-1; the match to TRBD1 covers 9 bases. This CDR3 region has 17 residues. The V gene end was trimmed by 5 bases and the J gene end by 4 bases; junction bases not matched to a gene: 13. Germline V gives CDR1 SGHRS, CDR2 YFSETQ. The CDR3 DNA reads TGCGCCAGCAGTCGTACTGCCGGGACAGGGCCTTACAATGAGCAGTTCTTC. Amino acids: CASSRTAGTGPYNEQFF.

This sequence joins TRBV13 and TRBJ2-7; 9 bases are shared with TRBD1. CDR1 and CDR2 (germline): PRHDT, FYEKMQ (reference sequence). This CDR3 is built from 15 residues. V shed 2 bases and J 4 bases; nucleotides not matched to a gene: 6. This chain's CDR3 is CASSLSQGAPYEQYF. In DNA, the CDR3 is TGTGCCAGCAGCTTATCACAGGGGGCCCCTTACGAGCAGTACTTC.

This rearrangement joins TRBV20-1 to TRBJ2-5; possibly TRBD2 for D (6 bases). The ends were cut back, 3 bases at V and 5 bases at J, with 19 bases in the middle. Germline loops: CDR1 DFQATT, CDR2 SNEGSKA (reference sequence). This CDR3 spans 15 amino acids. The CDR3 protein is CSASGGFPQMETQYF. DNA for the CDR3: TGCAGTGCTAGTGGGGGGTTCCCTCAAATGGAGACCCAGTACTTC.

The sample holds many counts of this clonotype. V usage is TRBV12-3 or TRBV12-4 and J usage is TRBJ1-5, with D perhaps TRBD1 (5 bases). Deletions cut 10 bases from V and 5 bases from J, with 15 bases between. The CDR3 runs 13 residues. CDR3 in DNA: TGTGCCACCAAGCGGGACGGCGATCAGCCCCAGCATTTT. Translating it yields CATKRDGDQPQHF.

This clonotype was detected only a few times. A read error may explain this, as a much larger clone is one base away. The V gene is TRBV29-1, the J gene TRBJ2-5; D possibly corresponds to TRBD1 (6 bases). The CDR3 runs to 14 residues. V was pared by 3 bases and J by 11 bases, with 22 bases between. Germline V lookup: CDR1 SQVTM, CDR2 ANQGSEA. Here the CDR3 reads CSVEETQGLAVQYF. The CDR3 DNA follows: TGCAGCGTTGAGGAAACTCAGGGGTTGGCTGTGCAGTACTTC. Combining the CDR3 with reference TRBV29-1 and TRBJ2-5 gives the whole variable domain SAVISQKPSRDICQRGTSLTIQCQVDSQVTMMFWYRQQPGQSLTLIATANQGSEATYESGFVIDKFPISRPNLTFSTLTVSNMSPEDSSIYLCSVEETQGLAVQYFGPGTRLLVL.

With regard to this clonotype: A much larger clone lies one base from this, so it may be a read error. The chain couples TRBV20-1 to TRBJ2-1, with 8 nucleotides matching TRBD2. Losses at the gene ends were 1 base for V and 2 bases for J; bases not matched to a gene: 4. The CDR3 length is 15 residues. Per germline, CDR1 DFQATT and CDR2 SNEGSKA (reference sequence). The CDR3 here is CSARGSGNPYNEQFF. CDR3 sequence (DNA): TGCAGTGCTAGAGGTAGCGGGAACCCCTACAATGAGCAGTTCTTC.